This TCR beta chain was retrieved from a study of cytotoxic CD8 clonotypes in ibrutinib-treated CLL. Study results and limitations: Rare overall, public clonotypes shrank or held steady under therapy.

Points on this clone: The antigen is unknown.

In germline, CDR1 is MDHEN, CDR2 SYDVKM. After removal of 6 bases from V and 5 bases from J, the junction contained 19 bases not matched to a gene. The CDR3 is 18 residues long. Repertoires were generated with immunoSEQ multiplex PCR, while TCRdb's copy carries only in-frame clones and drops some. Of 150,000 or so clones in the sample, 84% are singletons; the top ten hold over 4.5%. The sequence came from a human donor with chronic lymphocytic leukemia. The sample consisted of PBMCs, taken after 24 months of ibrutinib treatment. The chain joins TRBV28 to TRBJ1-1, with TRBD1 matching over 9 bases. The CDR3 nucleotides are TGTGCCAGCAGCCCCCCCCTCCACTGGGACAGGGATGGAACTGAAGCTTTCTTT. Its translation is CASSPPLHWDRDGTEAFF.